This TCR beta chain emerged from a study of cytomegalovirus exposure and HLA in healthy donors. Study-level information: One earlier analysis, a look at about 179 million T cells, found some 100 million unique TCR beta sequences. General study points: In a later analysis, HLA-associated TCR beta chains were more clonally expanded than equally common others. TCR beta chain V- and J-gene trimming was linked, in a later analysis, to a missense variant in DCLRE1C.

About this clone: Its matching antigen is unknown.

The PCR ran on 60 Vbeta and 13 Jbeta primers. Some clones are missing from TCRdb's copy, which holds only in-frame ones; the method was immunoSEQ multiplex PCR. The sample consists of approximately 190,000 clones, approximately 80% of them appearing once. Germline V lookup: CDR1 SNHLY, CDR2 FYNNEI. This CDR3 comprises 12 residues. V was shortened by 7 bases and J by 8 bases, with 9 bases between the two germline ends. The rearrangement links TRBV2 to TRBJ1-6; no firm D call. This clonotype was obtained from a woman aged 25 to 39 in good health and CMV-seronegative. The sequenced sample was PBMCs. The CDR3 spells CASNSLDSPLHF. The CDR3 bases are TGTGCCAGCAACAGCCTTGATTCACCCCTCCACTTT.